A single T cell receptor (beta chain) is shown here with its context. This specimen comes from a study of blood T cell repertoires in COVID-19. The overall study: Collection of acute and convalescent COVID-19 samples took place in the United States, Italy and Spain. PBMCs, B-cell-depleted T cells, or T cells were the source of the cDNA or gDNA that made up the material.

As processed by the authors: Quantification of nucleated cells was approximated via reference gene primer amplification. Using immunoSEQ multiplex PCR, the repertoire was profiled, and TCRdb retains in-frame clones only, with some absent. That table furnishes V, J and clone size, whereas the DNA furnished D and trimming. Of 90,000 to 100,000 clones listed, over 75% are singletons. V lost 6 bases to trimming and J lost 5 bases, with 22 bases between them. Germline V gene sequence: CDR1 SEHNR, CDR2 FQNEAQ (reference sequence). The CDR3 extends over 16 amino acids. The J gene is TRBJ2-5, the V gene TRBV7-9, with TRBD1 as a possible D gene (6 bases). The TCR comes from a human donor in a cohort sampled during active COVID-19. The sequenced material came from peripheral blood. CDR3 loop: CASSSPRRRGGETQYF. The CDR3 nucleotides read TGTGCCAGCAGTAGCCCCCGACGCAGGGGTGGGGAGACCCAGTACTTC.